These 14 T cell receptor beta chains came from one sample sequenced in a study of Graves' ophthalmopathy and Graves' hyperthyroidism. RNA served as the template for amplifying TCR beta CDR3 regions. An initial RT-PCR round employing HTBI primers preceded a second-round multiplex PCR. Using its own MiXCR run on the multiplex PCR reads, TCRdb lists one record per CDR3 protein. The sample carries 350,000 to 400,000 distinct CDR3 sequences, around 16% recorded once. Sequencing was done on a sample of peripheral blood. Every receptor here comes from a woman between 18 and 29 years old with Graves' ophthalmopathy.

J is TRBJ1-1 and V is TRBV28; D unclear. Germline V lookup: CDR1 MDHEN, CDR2 SYDVKM. The V end was cut by 3 bases, the J end by 1 base, with 9 bases between. The CDR3 runs to 14 residues. CDR3 region: CASSFLSQNTEAFF. The CDR3 DNA follows: TGTGCCAGCAGTTTTTTGTCCCAGAACACTGAAGCTTTCTTT.

This clonotype was recorded many times. The chain joins TRBV6-2 or TRBV6-3 to TRBJ1-5; D might be TRBD1 (5 bases). Trimming removed 6 bases from V and 7 bases from J, with 16 bases in between. CDR1 is MNHEY and CDR2 is SVGEGT in the germline V gene. CDR3 length: 14 amino acids. CDR3 sequence reads: CASSTPGGNQPQHF. The CDR3, as DNA: TGTGCCAGCAGCACCCCCGGGGGGAACCAGCCCCAGCATTTT.

This clonotype was counted at least ten times. The chain has TRBV7-2 and TRBJ1-1; TRBD1 aligns across 9 bases. Germline CDR1 is SGHTA and CDR2 is FQGNSA. V trimming: 5 bases; J trimming: 5 bases; junction bases outside the gene matches: 9. The CDR3 totals 15 residues. CDR3: CASSPDRGIGTEAFF. The CDR3, as DNA: TGTGCCAGCAGCCCCGACAGGGGGATTGGTACTGAAGCTTTCTTT. Together with reference TRBV7-2 and TRBJ1-1, the CDR3 gives the full variable domain: GAGVSQSPSNKVTEKGKDVELRCDPISGHTALYWYRQSLGQGLEFLIYFQGNSAPDKSGLPSDRFSAERTGGSVSTLTIQRTQQEDSAVYLCASSPDRGIGTEAFFGQGTRLTVV.

This rearrangement joins TRBV28 to TRBJ1-1; 8 bases fit TRBD1. Germline-derived CDR1 and CDR2 are MDHEN and SYDVKM. The CDR3 loop spans 15 amino acids. The V gene end was trimmed by 7 bases and the J gene end by 5 bases; junction bases not matched to a gene: 12. CDR3 coding DNA: TGTGCCAGCAACCCTGGCAGGGGGCGATGGACTGAAGCTTTCTTT. Protein product: CASNPGRGRWTEAFF.

The genes are TRBV28 and TRBJ2-5, with TRBD1 as a possible D gene (6 bases). The CDR3 sequence is 15 residues long. CDR1 MDHEN and CDR2 SYDVKM come from the germline V gene. Trimming pared 4 bases from V and 1 base from J, leaving 13 bases between. CDR3 sequence reads: CASSSPRTAQETQYF. CDR3 bases: TGTGCCAGCAGTTCCCCCAGGACAGCCCAAGAGACCCAGTACTTC.

This clonotype was seen ten or more times. The V and J genes are TRBV27 and TRBJ1-6; D not resolved. V was trimmed by 2 bases and J by 2 bases, leaving 7 bases between them. The CDR3 covers 15 residues. CDR1 and CDR2 (germline): MNHEY, SMNVEV (reference sequence). The CDR3 nucleotides read TGTGCCAGCAGTTTAAGGGCAGCCTATAATTCACCCCTCCACTTT. It specifies CASSLRAAYNSPLHF.

This clonotype was seen repeatedly, ten times or more. This sequence joins TRBV10-3 and TRBJ2-7; D call uncertain. Germline CDR1 reads ENHRY; CDR2 reads SYGVKD. V was trimmed by 9 bases and J by 0 bases, leaving 15 bases between them. This CDR3 is built from 14 residues. The CDR3 nucleotides read TGTGCCATTGAAAGAAGGGCCTCCTCCTACGAGCAGTACTTC. This translates into CAIERRASSYEQYF.

This clonotype has a count of ten or more. Possible read error: a much larger clone is one base away. This rearrangement joins TRBV5-1 to TRBJ1-1; maybe TRBD1 (5 bases). This CDR3 has 17 amino acids. V lost 4 bases and J lost 0, with 19 bases in between. Germline assignment: CDR1 SGHRS and CDR2 YFSETQ. The CDR3 nucleotides read TGCGCCAGCAGCCTACACAGTGCATGGGGGATGAACACTGAAGCTTTCTTT. The encoded protein is CASSLHSAWGMNTEAFF.

This clonotype was detected ten times or more. The chain is built from TRBV24-1 and TRBJ1-2; D perhaps matches TRBD1 (6 bases). Germline V CDR1 and CDR2: KGHDR, SFDVKD. The CDR3 spans 13 residues. The germline V and J ends were trimmed by 9 bases and 4 bases, with 14 bases remaining between them. The CDR3 loop is CATRPGASYGYTF. The CDR3 DNA follows: TGTGCCACCCGTCCGGGGGCGTCCTATGGCTACACCTTC.

Ten or more counts support this clonotype. The V gene is TRBV7-2, the J gene TRBJ2-7, with 8 bases matching TRBD2. The CDR3 sequence is 15 residues long. Germline trimming cut 2 bases from V and 4 bases from J; bases unmatched to any gene: 7. Germline CDR1 SGHTA, CDR2 FQGNSA. The CDR3 loop is CASSLISGSVYEQYF. CDR3 sequence (DNA): TGTGCCAGCAGCTTAATAAGCGGGAGTGTGTACGAGCAGTACTTC. The entire variable domain, with the rest obtained from reference TRBV7-2 and TRBJ2-7, is as follows: GAGVSQSPSNKVTEKGKDVELRCDPISGHTALYWYRQSLGQGLEFLIYFQGNSAPDKSGLPSDRFSAERTGGSVSTLTIQRTQQEDSAVYLCASSLISGSVYEQYFGPGTRLTVT.

This clonotype was seen repeatedly, ten times or more. The rearrangement links TRBV9 to TRBJ1-6; 11 nucleotides line up with TRBD1. V was clipped by 3 bases and J by 10 bases; unmatched bases: 9. Germline V lookup: CDR1 SGDLS, CDR2 YYNGEE. The CDR3 runs 16 residues. The CDR3 is CASSAPPGQGESPLHF. Written as DNA, the CDR3 is TGTGCCAGCAGCGCCCCACCGGGACAGGGGGAATCACCCCTCCACTTT.

The table lists this clonotype with many counts. V and J are TRBV20-1 and TRBJ1-5; the match to TRBD1 covers 8 bases. V was clipped by 6 bases and J by 6 bases; unmatched bases: 7. This CDR3 is built from 13 residues. The V gene's germline CDR1 is DFQATT and CDR2 SNEGSKA (reference sequence). CDR3 in DNA: TGCAGTGCCTCCAGGGGGCTAGCTCAGCCCCAGCATTTT. This codes for CSASRGLAQPQHF.

This clonotype was seen ten or more times. V is TRBV9 and J is TRBJ1-1; D unclear. This CDR3 is built from 14 residues. Trimming shortened V by 4 bases and J by 4 bases, and 14 bases separated the two germline ends. CDR1 and CDR2 (germline): SGDLS, YYNGEE. In nucleotides, the CDR3 is TGTGCCAGCAGCCCCCGGCCTTCCGGCACTGAAGCTTTCTTT. Translated: CASSPRPSGTEAFF.

Here the CDR3 reads CASSWTGREQYF. The CDR3 nucleotides read TGTGCCAGCAGCTGGACAGGGCGGGAGCAGTACTTC. The genes are TRBV7-2 and TRBJ2-7; 8 bases are a match to TRBD1. The V gene end was trimmed by 4 bases and the J gene end by 7 bases; junction bases not matched to a gene: 3. This CDR3 has 12 residues. Germline assignment: CDR1 SGHTA and CDR2 FQGNSA.